These 9 T cell receptor beta chains share one sample of origin, sequenced in a study of beta chain features in type 1 diabetes. The authors reverse transcribed all of the isolated RNA, so sequencing captured expressed TCRB transcripts. Profiled with immunoSEQ multiplex PCR; TCRdb holds only in-frame clones, not every one. Among 200,000 to 300,000 clones listed, more than 11% were seen once. For these TCRs, the target antigens are not known. Study-wide results and limits: Patients with Type 1 diabetes showed moderately but significantly shorter TCRB CDR3s in all four CD4+ subsets.

The sample comprised naive CD4+ T cells from blood. Receptors originate from a man aged 25 to 45 with type 1 diabetes.

V usage is TRBV27 and J usage is TRBJ2-1; 10 bases are shared with TRBD1. The CDR3 contains 14 residues. After removal of 4 bases from V and 9 bases from J, the junction contained 6 bases not matched to a gene. Per germline, CDR1 MNHEY and CDR2 SMNVEV (reference sequence). The CDR3 spells CASSYGQGVGEQFF. The CDR3 bases are TGTGCCAGCAGTTACGGACAGGGGGTGGGTGAGCAGTTCTTC.

In its sample, this clone was seen a few times. The chain uses TRBV18 and TRBJ1-2; D might be TRBD1 (5 bases). Germline lookup yields CDR1 KGHSH and CDR2 LQKENI. The CDR3 has 15 amino acids. V lost 4 bases to trimming and J lost 3 bases, with 15 bases between them. The CDR3, as DNA: TGTGCCAGCTCACTTAGTGGGGCGTGGGACTATGGCTACACCTTC. This gives the protein CASSLSGAWDYGYTF.

This clone was counted between two and nine times. V and J are TRBV9 and TRBJ1-2, with 7 bases identical to TRBD1. This CDR3 spans 14 amino acids. Germline lookup yields CDR1 SGDLS and CDR2 YYNGEE. With 4 bases clipped from V and 5 bases from J, the junction kept 8 bases outside the gene matches. This CDR3 reads CASSPTPGGYGYTF. Here the CDR3 DNA reads TGTGCCAGCAGCCCCACTCCAGGGGGGTATGGCTACACCTTC.

This chain connects TRBV10-3 to TRBJ2-2, with D perhaps TRBD1 (6 bases). The V end was cut by 8 bases, the J end by 0 bases, with 10 bases between. CDR1 and CDR2 (germline): ENHRY, SYGVKD. CDR3 size: 14 residues. CDR3 in amino acids: CAIRQAANTGELFF. CDR3 DNA: TGTGCCATCCGACAGGCAGCGAACACCGGGGAGCTGTTTTTT.

Only a few counts were recorded for this clone. The V call is TRBV5-6, the J call TRBJ1-1; TRBD1 matches at 8 bases. Germline V gives CDR1 SGHDT, CDR2 YYEEEE. The CDR3 length is 16 residues. The V and J ends lost 4 bases and 0 bases, in that order; junction bases with no gene match: 8. In DNA form, the CDR3 reads TGTGCCAGCAGCGCTCAGGGGGCGCGGTTGAACACTGAAGCTTTCTTT. Translating it yields CASSAQGARLNTEAFF.

The V gene is TRBV7-9, the J gene TRBJ2-1, with 13 bases matching TRBD2. The V and J ends lost 4 bases and 1 base, in that order; junction bases with no gene match: 4. Looked up from germline, CDR1 is SEHNR and CDR2 is FQNEAQ (reference sequence). CDR3 length equals 17 residues. CDR3 amino acids: CASSSGLAGESYNEQFF. The CDR3 DNA sequence: TGTGCCAGCAGCTCCGGACTAGCGGGGGAGTCCTACAATGAGCAGTTCTTC. Combining the CDR3 with reference TRBV7-9 and TRBJ2-1 gives the whole variable domain DTGVSQNPRHKITKRGQNVTFRCDPISEHNRLYWYRQTLGQGPEFLTYFQNEAQLEKSRLLSDRFSAERPKGSFSTLEIQRTEQGDSAMYLCASSSGLAGESYNEQFFGPGTRLTVL.

This clone was observed a handful of times. The gene calls are TRBV9 and TRBJ2-3; TRBD1 agrees at 10 bases. The CDR3 has 15 amino acids. Germline V lookup: CDR1 SGDLS, CDR2 YYNGEE. Trimming at V came to 3 bases and at J to 2 bases, leaving 3 bases not matched to a gene. The CDR3 sequence: CASSAGTGDTDTQYF. The DNA of the CDR3 is TGTGCCAGCAGCGCCGGGACAGGGGACACAGATACGCAGTATTTT. The full variable domain, completed using reference TRBV9 and TRBJ2-3, is DSGVTQTPKHLITATGQRVTLRCSPRSGDLSVYWYQQSLDQGLQFLIQYYNGEERAKGNILERFSAQQFPDLHSELNLSSLELGDSALYFCASSAGTGDTDTQYFGPGTRLTVL.

The rearrangement uses TRBV18 and TRBJ1-2; 7 bases fit TRBD1. The CDR3 has 13 residues. Unmatched junction bases numbered 2, after V lost 4 bases and J lost 3 bases. The germline V gene has CDR1 KGHSH and CDR2 LQKENI. The CDR3 spells CASSQGAHYGYTF. DNA of the CDR3: TGTGCCAGCTCACAGGGGGCGCACTATGGCTACACCTTC.

Points on this clone: Within the sample, other DNA sequences also encode this same CDR3. V is TRBV7-2 and J is TRBJ2-5; D not resolved. V was pared by 5 bases and J by 3 bases, with 13 bases between. Germline lookup yields CDR1 SGHTA and CDR2 FQGNSA. CDR3 length: 14 amino acids. This CDR3 reads CASSLNGGEETQYF. In nucleotides, the CDR3 is TGTGCCAGCAGCCTAAACGGTGGTGAAGAGACCCAGTACTTC.